This TCR beta chain is from a study of neurological immune-mediated disorders. TCRdb fed the 5' RACE reads into MiXCR, producing one record per CDR3 protein. This table holds about 55,000 distinct CDR3 sequences, more than 4% found once. The sample holds many counts of this clonotype. V was trimmed by 4 bases and J by 2 bases, leaving 14 bases between them. The CDR3 consists of 15 residues. Germline loops: CDR1 SGHRS, CDR2 YFSETQ. The source material was PBMCs. The source of this sequence is a man aged 45-65 years with multiple sclerosis. This chain links TRBV5-1 with TRBJ2-3; D possibly corresponds to TRBD1 (6 bases). The CDR3 sequence is CASSAGRDTTDTQYF. The CDR3 DNA reads TGCGCCAGCAGCGCGGGCCGGGACACCACAGATACGCAGTATTTT.